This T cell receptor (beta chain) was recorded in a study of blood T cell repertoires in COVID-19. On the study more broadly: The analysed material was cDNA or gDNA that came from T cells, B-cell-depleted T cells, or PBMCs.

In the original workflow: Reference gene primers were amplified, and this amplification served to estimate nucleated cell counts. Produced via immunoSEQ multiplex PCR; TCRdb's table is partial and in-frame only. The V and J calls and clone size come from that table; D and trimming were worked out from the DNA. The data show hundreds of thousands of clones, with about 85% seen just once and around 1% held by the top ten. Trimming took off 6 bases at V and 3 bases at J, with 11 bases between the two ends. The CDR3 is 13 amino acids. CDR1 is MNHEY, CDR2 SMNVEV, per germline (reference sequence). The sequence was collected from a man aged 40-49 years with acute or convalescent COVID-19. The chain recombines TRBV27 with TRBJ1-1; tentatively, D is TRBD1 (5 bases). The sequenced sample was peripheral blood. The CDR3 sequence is CASSRGQDTEAFF. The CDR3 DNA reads TGTGCCAGCAGCCGCGGACAAGACACTGAAGCTTTCTTT.